This T cell receptor (beta chain) was captured in a study of cytomegalovirus exposure and HLA in healthy donors. Overall study findings and caveats: According to a later analysis, most TCR beta chains associated with CMV appeared HLA-restricted. Using a false discovery rate of 0.05, a later analysis showed that approximately 18,000 TCR beta sequences were associated with HLA alleles.

Per germline, CDR1 SGHAT and CDR2 FQNNGV. There are 15 residues in the CDR3. Losses at the gene ends were 5 bases for V and 10 bases for J; bases not matched to a gene: 10. Whereas donors were nominally healthy upon sampling, unrecorded immune exposures were probable. This clone has only one observation. The antigen is undetermined. PCR used 60 Vbeta primers and 13 Jbeta primers. Sequencing was performed with immunoSEQ multiplex PCR; in TCRdb, only in-frame clones are kept and a portion is missing. The data show around 150,000 clones, approximately 85% seen once. The TCR originated in a man aged 18 to 29 in good health and CMV-seropositive. Sample: PBMCs. The J gene is TRBJ2-1, the V gene TRBV11-2, with 11 bases matching TRBD2. The CDR3 DNA is TGTGCCAGCAGCCTCGGGACTAGCGGACGAGGAGAGCAGTTCTTC. It translates to CASSLGTSGRGEQFF.